This TCR beta chain was documented in a study of T cells after yellow fever vaccination. CDR1 and CDR2 from the germline V gene are LNHDA and SQIVND (reference sequence). V was shortened by 5 bases and J by 4 bases, with 15 bases between the two germline ends. There are 14 residues in the CDR3. 5'RACE template switching produced TCR cDNA carrying a universal primer site and UMIs. MiXCR was run by TCRdb on the 5' RACE reads, yielding one entry per CDR3 protein. The table lists some 600,000 distinct CDR3 sequences, around 16% of them singletons. Notes on the study in general: Reappearing after the booster were most of the clones from primary vaccination (roughly 95% CD4, 88% CD8). It was the secondary response that reached its peak faster, day 5 versus 15, but it was weaker.

This clonotype has a handful of counts. Antigen unknown. The starting material was PBMCs, obtained less than 6 days after the first yellow fever vaccination. The gene calls are TRBV19 and TRBJ2-7, with D maybe TRBD2 (6 bases). This clonotype was sampled from a man aged 18-30 years who received the YFV17D yellow fever vaccine. CDR3 residues: CASSWRDGEYEQYF. The CDR3 coding sequence is TGTGCCAGTAGTTGGAGGGACGGAGAATACGAGCAGTACTTC.